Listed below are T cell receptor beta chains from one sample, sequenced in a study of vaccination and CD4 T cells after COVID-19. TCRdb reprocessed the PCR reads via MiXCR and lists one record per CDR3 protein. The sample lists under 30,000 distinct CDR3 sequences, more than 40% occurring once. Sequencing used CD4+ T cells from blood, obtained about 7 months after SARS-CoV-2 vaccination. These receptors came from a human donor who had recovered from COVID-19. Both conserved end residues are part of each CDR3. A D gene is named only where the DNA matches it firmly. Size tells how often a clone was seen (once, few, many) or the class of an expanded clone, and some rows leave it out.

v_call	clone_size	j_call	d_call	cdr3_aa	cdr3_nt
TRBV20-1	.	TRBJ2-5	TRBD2	CSAILPGLAGVGYQETQYF	TGCAGTGCGATTCTACCGGGACTAGCGGGAGTCGGGTACCAAGAGACCCAGTACTTC
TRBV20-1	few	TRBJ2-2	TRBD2	CSARRREAPNTGELFF	TGCAGTGCCCGCCGGCGGGAGGCCCCAAACACCGGGGAGCTGTTTTTT
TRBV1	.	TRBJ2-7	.	CTNRHDRGCAEQYF	TGCACCAACCGACACGACAGGGGTTGCGCCGAGCAGTACTTC
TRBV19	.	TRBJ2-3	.	CASSDLEGDTQYF	TGTGCCAGTAGCGACTTGGAGGGAGATACGCAGTATTTT
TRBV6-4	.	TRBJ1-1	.	CASSLGEAEAFF	TGTGCCAGCAGTTTAGGAGAGGCTGAAGCTTTCTTT
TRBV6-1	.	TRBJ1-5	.	CASSRGSGTSSNQPQHF	TGTGCCAGCAGCCGAGGGTCCGGGACGAGTAGCAATCAGCCCCAGCATTTT
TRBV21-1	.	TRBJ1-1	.	CASSKDYSRARNSGTEAFF	TGTGCCAGCAGCAAAGATTATAGCAGGGCTAGGAATTCAGGCACTGAAGCTTTCTTT
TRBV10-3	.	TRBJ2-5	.	CAISESRSSGHGETQYF	TGTGCCATCAGTGAGTCGAGAAGTTCGGGACATGGCGAGACCCAGTACTTC
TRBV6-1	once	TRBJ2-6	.	CASSGGSRGTGANVLTF	TGTGCCAGCAGTGGCGGCAGTAGGGGGACTGGGGCCAACGTCCTGACTTTC
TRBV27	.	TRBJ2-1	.	CASSPTRNEQFF	TGTGCCAGCAGTCCGACACGAAATGAGCAGTTCTTC
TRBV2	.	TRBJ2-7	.	CASTDGGPYEQYF	TGTGCCAGCACCGACGGGGGGCCGTACGAGCAGTACTTC
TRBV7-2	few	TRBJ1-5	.	CASSLALSSNQPQHF	TGTGCCAGCAGCTTAGCACTTAGTAGCAATCAGCCCCAGCATTTT
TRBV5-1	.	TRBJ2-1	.	CASSPQVSEPSYNEQFF	TGCGCCAGCAGCCCGCAGGTTAGCGAACCCTCCTACAATGAGCAGTTCTTC
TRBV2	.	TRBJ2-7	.	CASSDEDRLSSYEQYF	TGTGCCAGCAGTGACGAGGACAGACTGAGTTCCTACGAGCAGTACTTC
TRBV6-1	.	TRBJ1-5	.	CASSALLKGRNQPQHF	TGTGCCAGCAGTGCCCTTTTGAAGGGGAGAAATCAGCCCCAGCATTTT